These T cell receptor beta chains were read from a single sample in a study of prognosis after radiotherapy for stage I lung cancer. TCRdb ran MiXCR on the multiplex PCR reads and lists one entry per CDR3 protein. The table shows 25,000 to 30,000 distinct CDR3 sequences, with more than 25% occurring only once. This material consisted of PBMCs, taken before or after stereotactic body radiation therapy (not recorded which). These receptor sequences come from a donor over 45 with non-small cell lung cancer. Each CDR3 is given with its conserved first and last residue.

v_call: TRBV12-3/TRBV12-4; j_call: TRBJ2-1; cdr3_aa: CAGRPSSWMYNEQFF
v_call: TRBV10-3; j_call: TRBJ1-2; cdr3_aa: CAIEGGVFGYTF
v_call: TRBV2; j_call: TRBJ1-2; cdr3_aa: CASSADSYGYTF
v_call: TRBV2; j_call: TRBJ2-3; cdr3_aa: CAIKPDRLDTDTQYF
v_call: TRBV19; j_call: TRBJ2-2; cdr3_aa: CASSIVAGPVGELFF
v_call: TRBV6-2/TRBV6-3; j_call: TRBJ1-2; cdr3_aa: CASSKKTGQDIRYTF
v_call: TRBV27; j_call: TRBJ2-4; cdr3_aa: CASSLSQENIQYF
v_call: TRBV7-9; j_call: TRBJ2-3; cdr3_aa: CASRTTSGGALTADTQYF
v_call: TRBV6-5; j_call: TRBJ2-3; cdr3_aa: CASSYRGGGASDTQYF
v_call: TRBV5-1; j_call: TRBJ1-4; cdr3_aa: CASSAGGASGEKLFF
v_call: TRBV6-5; j_call: TRBJ2-3; cdr3_aa: CASSYYGTTDTQYF
v_call: TRBV14; j_call: TRBJ1-6; cdr3_aa: CASSQTGGRRSPLHF
v_call: TRBV6-1; j_call: TRBJ2-4; cdr3_aa: CASRGVGQGIWVAKNIQYF
v_call: TRBV2; j_call: TRBJ2-1; cdr3_aa: CASRTSGRDEQFF
v_call: TRBV28; j_call: TRBJ1-4; cdr3_aa: CASSPIRGRDEKLFF
v_call: TRBV19; j_call: TRBJ2-7; cdr3_aa: CASSLTGDLYEQYF
v_call: TRBV11-2; j_call: TRBJ1-3; cdr3_aa: CASSLARVEDWGNTIYF
v_call: TRBV11-2; j_call: TRBJ2-7; cdr3_aa: CASSFQGSSAFYEQYF
v_call: TRBV29-1; j_call: TRBJ2-1; cdr3_aa: CSLGQGSYNEQFF
v_call: TRBV28; j_call: TRBJ1-6; cdr3_aa: CASSFITELNSPLHF
v_call: TRBV7-7; j_call: TRBJ1-1; cdr3_aa: CASSWTAGTEAFF
v_call: TRBV3-1; j_call: TRBJ2-7; cdr3_aa: CASSEREGGYEQYF
v_call: TRBV27; j_call: TRBJ2-5; cdr3_aa: CASRNSGAPWETQYF
v_call: TRBV12-3/TRBV12-4; j_call: TRBJ2-7; cdr3_aa: CASSFDRYYEQYF
v_call: TRBV5-1; j_call: TRBJ2-2; cdr3_aa: CASSSTVTGELFF
v_call: TRBV6-1; j_call: TRBJ2-7; cdr3_aa: CASRGGAHEQYF
v_call: TRBV6-1; j_call: TRBJ2-3; cdr3_aa: CASSPDAEGQYF
v_call: TRBV7-9; j_call: TRBJ1-6; cdr3_aa: CASSLVLYNSPLHF
v_call: TRBV11-2; j_call: TRBJ1-4; cdr3_aa: CASSGPGNEKLFF
v_call: TRBV9; j_call: TRBJ2-3; cdr3_aa: CASSERLAGLADTQYF
v_call: TRBV7-8; j_call: TRBJ1-5; cdr3_aa: CASSPTGPFQRGNQPQHF
v_call: TRBV20-1; j_call: TRBJ1-2; cdr3_aa: CSAKTGWGYGYTF
v_call: TRBV6-1; j_call: TRBJ2-6; cdr3_aa: CASILKTGQGSGANVLTF
v_call: TRBV29-1; j_call: TRBJ1-1; cdr3_aa: CSVVGAGMNTEAFF
v_call: TRBV6-1; j_call: TRBJ2-4; cdr3_aa: CASSEIPVLLAGLAKNIQYF
v_call: TRBV6-5; j_call: TRBJ1-6; cdr3_aa: CASSLWAGQLSSPLHF
v_call: TRBV29-1; j_call: TRBJ2-7; cdr3_aa: CSVYGDHEQYF
v_call: TRBV20-1; j_call: TRBJ2-1; cdr3_aa: CSAPLSGGAGNEQFF
v_call: TRBV2; j_call: TRBJ2-1; cdr3_aa: CASSEGLGTEQLF
v_call: TRBV27; j_call: TRBJ1-1; cdr3_aa: CASSDRPRTRENGAFF
v_call: TRBV15; j_call: TRBJ2-7; cdr3_aa: CATSRGGTGFYEQYF
v_call: TRBV20-1; j_call: TRBJ2-1; cdr3_aa: CSARDFREGYNEQFF
v_call: TRBV7-8; j_call: TRBJ1-6; cdr3_aa: CASSSPPGWTNSPLHF
v_call: TRBV14; j_call: TRBJ2-5; cdr3_aa: CASSQGTGARETQYF
v_call: TRBV13; j_call: TRBJ2-1; cdr3_aa: CASSRTGSEQFF
v_call: TRBV6-1; j_call: TRBJ2-7; cdr3_aa: CASRPGLAYEQYF
v_call: TRBV2; j_call: TRBJ1-5; cdr3_aa: CASSRQGVSQPQHF
v_call: TRBV18; j_call: TRBJ2-5; cdr3_aa: CASSPGLQETQYF
v_call: TRBV29-1; j_call: TRBJ2-6; cdr3_aa: CSASQRDGISGANVLTF
v_call: TRBV30; j_call: TRBJ2-1; cdr3_aa: CAWTPGGYTYNEQFF
v_call: TRBV29-1; j_call: TRBJ2-1; cdr3_aa: CSVVWGTLNGQFF